This is a list of T cell receptor beta chains from one sample in a study of OX40 agonist ivuxolimab in advanced cancers. Method: immunoSEQ multiplex PCR; TCRdb's copy keeps in-frame clones and lacks some. The sample yields roughly 70,000 clones, 65% to 90% seen once. Sample: CD4+ or CD8+ T cells sorted from blood, taken in a trial of the OX40 agonist ivuxolimab. The receptor set was obtained from an adult with an advanced solid tumor such as melanoma, head and neck, liver or kidney cancer. The conserved cysteine and the conserved F or W are not part of the CDR3 here.

J: TRBJ2-5; V: TRBV7-2; CDR3: ASSLGYREETQY
J: TRBJ2-5; V: TRBV7-3; CDR3: ASSPGSERETQY
J: TRBJ2-2; V: TRBV9; CDR3: ASSEDRVRTGELF
J: TRBJ2-7; V: TRBV7-2; CDR3: ASSLTDGYEQY
J: TRBJ2-5; V: TRBV7-2; CDR3: ASSTRSGRVETQY
J: TRBJ1-5; V: TRBV14; CDR3: ASSQSGHQPQH
J: TRBJ2-5; V: TRBV29-1; CDR3: SVVGASGGETQY
J: TRBJ1-1; V: TRBV19; CDR3: ASSIDPYQDTEAF
J: TRBJ1-5; V: TRBV27; CDR3: ASRRQGSNQPQH
J: TRBJ1-4; V: TRBV6-1; CDR3: ASGETEATNEKLF
J: TRBJ2-5; V: TRBV4-3; CDR3: ASSQVGGASAETQY
J: TRBJ2-7; V: TRBV7-2; CDR3: ASTQDQSYEQY
J: TRBJ2-1; V: TRBV18; CDR3: ASSPVYRDDEQF
J: TRBJ2-7; V: TRBV6-1; CDR3: ASPREWGSKEQY
J: TRBJ2-2; V: TRBV30; CDR3: AWTKTSGRGGELF
J: TRBJ1-3; V: TRBV28; CDR3: AARPGSGNTIY
J: TRBJ1-5; V: TRBV2; CDR3: ASSERLNQPQH
J: TRBJ2-7; V: TRBV28; CDR3: AIKGPPANYEQY
J: TRBJ1-6; V: TRBV5-1; CDR3: ASSLAKGGSYNSPLH
J: TRBJ2-3; V: TRBV30; CDR3: AWSVLAGDLPDSTDTQY
J: TRBJ2-7; V: TRBV7-2; CDR3: ASSLVAGGGTGFEQY
J: TRBJ2-2; V: TRBV7-8; CDR3: ASSYRQGNTGELF
J: TRBJ2-2; V: TRBV18; CDR3: ASSPPKGQENTGELF
J: TRBJ1-4; V: TRBV30; CDR3: AWSTTGGGEKLF
J: TRBJ1-1; V: TRBV6-1; CDR3: ASSTRTGRTEAF
J: TRBJ1-2; V: TRBV5-1; CDR3: ASSLGGTGGNGYT
J: TRBJ1-6; V: TRBV7-8; CDR3: ASSPDRANSPLH
J: TRBJ2-5; V: TRBV7-8; CDR3: ASTDGGEDGETQY
J: TRBJ1-1; V: TRBV2; CDR3: ASSPRTGANTEAF